This T cell receptor (beta chain) was sequenced during a study of cytomegalovirus exposure and HLA in healthy donors (dated by TCRdb to 2015 to 2018). At the level of the whole study: An earlier analysis of approximately 590 of the donors reported 276 Gb of sequence data and roughly 110 million unique TCR beta sequences from 150 million to 200 million T cells. About 280 gigabases of sequencing data and tens of millions of unique TCR sequences made up an early release that covered approximately 650 HLA-typed donors. The genetic ancestry cluster associated with self-reported Caucasian donors included over 80% of the roughly 400 genotyped donors. The study aimed to test whether signatures of past pathogen exposure could be identified by cataloging public T cell receptors. The T cell repertoires of several hundred subjects were profiled by immunosequencing and related to cytomegalovirus serostatus. In addition to the first cohort of roughly 700 subjects, a separate validation cohort of 100 to 150 different subjects was used. High-throughput TCR immunosequencing, statistical association of individual TCRs with disease status, and machine learning were combined to predict cytomegalovirus infection status. A later analysis re-examined previously published TCR beta repertoires from just over 650 donors and added high-resolution HLA genotyping to investigate patterns of TCR occurrence. Rather than drawing on any new phenotypic data, the later analysis identified candidate immune exposures from TCR beta sequences and the way those sequences occurred across donors. An earlier analysis of 587 of the donors used high-throughput TCR beta sequencing to judge whether each TCR beta V gene segment behaved as functional or pseudogenic. Alongside the repertoire data, information on donor age, sex, ethnicity and CMV serostatus was compiled. A later genetic analysis took genome-wide SNP genotypes for about three fifths of the 666 donors and used that subset as a discovery cohort. Every repertoire in the discovery cohort had been generated on one and the same sequencing platform. Class I and class II HLA loci were covered by the typing at four-digit resolution. The number of typed donors differed by locus: about 620-630 for A, B, C, DRB1 and DQB1; some 500 for DQA1; over 600 for DPA1; and roughly 450 for DPB1. About 5 DR-DQ haplotypes were handled as single units for association and clustering, since linkage in the cohort was strong. On average, around 200,000 unique TCR beta nucleotide sequences were sequenced per donor among a few hundred genotyped donors of the cohort, with roughly 18% of those sequences being non-productive.

In total, 600 or so healthy bone marrow donors made up the cohort. Cohort members were all nominally healthy when sampled, although unrecorded immune exposures were likely present. The donor was CMV seropositive and was included in the group of some 290 seropositive cohort members. Every donor gave a peripheral blood sample, and the peripheral blood mononuclear cells from that sample were used for TCR beta sequencing. Genomic DNA was extracted from the blood cell samples with the Qiagen DNeasy Blood Extraction Kit. On the study overall, not on this receptor specifically: HLA typing was unavailable for some donors at each locus, so association tests used only the typed subset. A further reported finding was that TCR beta sequences accurately predicted the HLA-A and HLA-B alleles for most subjects in the first cohort. According to a later genetic analysis, donors in an Asian-associated ancestry cluster had fewer N-insertions in productive TCRs than the approximately 630-donor mean. Because counts were too low, seventeen rarely observed V segments, including chromosome 9 orphons, were excluded from the earlier analysis of 587 of the donors. In a later analysis, around 17,000 TCR beta sequences were associated with specific HLA alleles at a false discovery rate of 0.05. Assigning TCR associations to individual alleles was difficult when HLA alleles, especially DR and DQ, strongly co-occurred. Compared with equally common non-associated chains, HLA-associated TCR beta chains in a later analysis were more clonally expanded and had lower generation probabilities. Linkage disequilibrium might explain the correlated functional status among segregating V segments, but an unknown experimental factor could not be excluded. This cohort had only TCR beta chains sequenced, and the lack of alpha or paired-chain data limited which features could be detected. Most TCR sequences were seen in very few donors, while some public TCRs were found in many individuals. A few of the identified cytomegalovirus-associated TCR beta chains were confirmed in vitro to be specific for cytomegalovirus antigens. Cytomegalovirus status was reported to be diagnosed by the classifier with high specificity and sensitivity in both the original and validation cohorts. A later genetic analysis associated a missense DCLRE1C variant with V-gene and J-gene trimming of TCR beta chains, and an independent cohort replicated the association. A later analysis found that TCR association rates varied across HLA loci, with DRB1 alleles showing the most associated TCRs and HLA-C alleles the fewest. In an earlier analysis of roughly 560 of the donors, most TCR beta V segments were observed in productive rearrangements about 87% or about 30% of the time, broadly matching IMGT annotations. The study gave a list of 150 to 200 TCR beta chains associated with cytomegalovirus. Roughly uniform sequencing depth across donors was assumed in presence/absence analyses, although this assumption may not hold. According to a later analysis, most CMV-associated TCR beta chains appeared to be HLA-restricted, and the HLA associations seemed to be driven largely by CMV exposure. A cluster of highly shared sequence variants was judged likely to be a technical artifact of the sequencing pipeline. According to a later analysis, parvovirus B19, influenza, CMV and Epstein-Barr virus appeared linked to several top co-occurrence clusters. According to the authors, the approach could potentially be generalized to other disease states and immunological phenotypes. Immune exposure information for the cohort was limited to CMV serostatus. Some IMGT-functional V segments, including TRBV6-2 and TRBV6-3, could not be distinguished by the 87-base-pair reads and were therefore excluded.

Relative to germline, V is missing 4 bases and J is missing 4 bases, with 7 bases of the junction outside any gene match. CDR1 SGHRS and CDR2 YFSETQ are derived from the germline V gene. Spanning cysteine to phenylalanine, the CDR3 consists of 15 amino acids. Only the CDR3 DNA stays, 45 bases, in frame from base 1. As for this clone: The antigen this receptor binds is unknown. Within one base of it there is no much larger clone, and no base qualities were kept.

Libraries came from the immunoSEQ multiplex PCR assay. For the multiplex PCR, a mixture combining 60 forward primers for TCR Vbeta segments and 13 reverse primers for TCR Jbeta segments was used. The CDR3 region of rearranged TCR beta genes was amplified from genomic DNA by a multiplex PCR assay. Amplified TCR beta libraries were sequenced as 87-base-pair reads on the Illumina HiSeq System. In the original analysis: Across the 666 repertoires, a later analysis counted 60 million to 90 million unique TCR beta chains, roughly 11 million of which were shared by at least two donors. Raw reads were error-corrected and collapsed into unique sequences by a nearest-neighbor algorithm in which closely related sequences were merged to remove PCR and sequencing errors. V, D and J gene segments were assigned by aligning CDR3 sequences to IMGT reference sequences. Each retained sequence needed at least a six-nucleotide match to both a V gene segment and a J gene segment. A rearrangement counted as productive if the CDR3 had no stop codons and remained in frame with V and J, and every other rearrangement counted as non-productive. CDR3 was defined by IMGT convention, running from the second conserved V-encoded cysteine to the conserved J-encoded phenylalanine. Sequences without an unambiguous match to a single V gene segment were excluded from the earlier analysis of several hundred of the donors. In an earlier analysis of several hundred of the donors, a V segment was called functional when productive rearrangements were above 56.7%, and segregating when the standard deviation between donors exceeded 5%. A statistical classification framework was developed to diagnose cytomegalovirus status using the catalog of TCR beta chain sequences. In a later analysis, TCR nucleotide sequences were compared against IMGT/GENE-DB human TR gene sequences so that V and J genes could be assigned. Using the TCRdist pipeline, a later analysis assigned CDR3 sequences along with most-parsimonious VDJ recombination scenarios. In a later analysis, every TCR beta chain was defined by the combination of its CDR3 amino acid sequence and its V-gene family, and reads without a unique V-gene family were dropped. A later analysis removed 550 to 700 highly shared, low-generation-probability nucleotide sequences to deal with suspected cross-contamination and a sequencing artifact. For each public chain, a later analysis derived a clonal expansion index from normalized ranks of inferred template counts within each repertoire. A later analysis computed generation probabilities with a VDJ recombination model fitted to out-of-frame rearrangements, and checked the results against IGoR. In a later analysis, TCR-TCR, TCR-HLA and TCR-CMV co-occurrence was scored with hypergeometric tests, and a repertoire-size bias correction was applied to TCR pairs. To estimate false discovery rates, a later analysis permuted the HLA or CMV assignments 20 times. In a later analysis, co-occurring TCRs were grouped with DBSCAN, and TCRdist sequence similarity was added when clustering was performed within HLA-allele-positive subsets. Co-occurrence clustering excluded repertoires with fewer than 30,000 or more than 120,000 public chains, plus five with anomalous nucleotide sharing. In its TCRdb copy, this immuneACCESS table keeps in-frame sequences only and misses some clones. Where compared with another copy, unresolved V genes explain less than half of these, and the others have no known cause. From that table come the V and J calls and clone size; the DNA was used to work out D and trimming. This sample has over 150,000 clones in its table, and just under 80% of those were observed once. 1% of the sample comes from the top ten.

Sequences were obtained from PBMCs. The sequence is built from TRBV5-1 and TRBJ2-2; 7 of the junction bases match TRBD2. This TCR came from a woman aged 45-60 years in good health and CMV-seropositive. CDR3 region: CASSAMREGTGELFF. Read as DNA, the sequence is TGCGCCAGCAGCGCAATGAGGGAGGGCACCGGGGAGCTGTTTTTT.